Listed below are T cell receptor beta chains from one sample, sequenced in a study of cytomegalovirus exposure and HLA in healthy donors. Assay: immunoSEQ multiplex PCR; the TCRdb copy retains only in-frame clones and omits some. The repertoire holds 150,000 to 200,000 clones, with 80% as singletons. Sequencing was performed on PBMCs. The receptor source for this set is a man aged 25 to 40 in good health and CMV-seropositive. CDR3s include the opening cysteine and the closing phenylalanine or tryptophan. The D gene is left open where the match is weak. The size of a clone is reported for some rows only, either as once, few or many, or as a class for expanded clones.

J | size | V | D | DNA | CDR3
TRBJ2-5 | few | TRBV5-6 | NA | TGTGCCAGCAGCTTGGGGGGCGGAAACAACCAGTACTTC | CASSLGGGNNQYF
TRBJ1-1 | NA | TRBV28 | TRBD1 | TGTGCCAGCAGCCGACGATTTTTGAGACAGGGGGCACTGAACACTGAAGCTTTCTTT | CASSRRFLRQGALNTEAFF
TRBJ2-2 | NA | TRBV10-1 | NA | TGCGCCAGCAGTGCCGTCCACTCGACCGGGGAGCTGTTTTTT | CASSAVHSTGELFF
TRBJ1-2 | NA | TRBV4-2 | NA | TGTGCCAGCAGCCAAGTCGTCCGGGAGGTATGGGATGGCTACACCTTC | CASSQVVREVWDGYTF
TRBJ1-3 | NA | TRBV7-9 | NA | TGTGCCAGCACCCGAGGCCCTGGAAACACCATATATTTT | CASTRGPGNTIYF
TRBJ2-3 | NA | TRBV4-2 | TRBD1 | TGTGCCAGCAGCCAACGGACAGGGGGAGACACAGATACGCAGTATTTT | CASSQRTGGDTDTQYF
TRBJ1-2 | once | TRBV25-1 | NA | TGTGCCAGCAGTCCCCCGGGAGACAACTATGGCTACACCTTC | CASSPPGDNYGYTF
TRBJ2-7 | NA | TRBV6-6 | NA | TGTGCCAGCAGTTACTCGGTTGGCAGGGGTGACGAGCAGTACTTC | CASSYSVGRGDEQYF
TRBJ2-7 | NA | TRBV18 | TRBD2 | TGTGCCAGCTCACCCGGGACTAGCACCTACGAGCAGTACTTC | CASSPGTSTYEQYF
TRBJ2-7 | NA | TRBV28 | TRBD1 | TGTGCCAGCACCCAGACAGGGGACTACGAGCAGTACTTC | CASTQTGDYEQYF
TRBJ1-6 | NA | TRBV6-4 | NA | TGTGCCAGCAGTGCGGGCAGGGAAAATTCACCCCTCCACTTT | CASSAGRENSPLHF
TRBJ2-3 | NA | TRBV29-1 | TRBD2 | TGCATCGGGACTAGCAGCACAGATACGCAGTATTTT | CIGTSSTDTQYF
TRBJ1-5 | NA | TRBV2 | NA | TGTGCCAGCGGACAGCAGGGCAATCAGCCCCAGCATTTT | CASGQQGNQPQHF
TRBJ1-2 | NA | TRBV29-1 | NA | TGCAGCGTCGGGGAGGGTGGCTACACCTTC | CSVGEGGYTF
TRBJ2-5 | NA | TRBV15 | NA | TGTGCCACCAGCAGGGACAGTTACCAAGAGACCCAGTACTTC | CATSRDSYQETQYF
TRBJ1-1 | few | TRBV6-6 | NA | TGTGCCAGCCTCACCGGGGTTAACACTGAAGCTTTCTTT | CASLTGVNTEAFF
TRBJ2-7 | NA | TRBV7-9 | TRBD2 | TGTGCCAGCAGCCCCCTAGCGGGACATCGATACTACGAGCAGTACTTC | CASSPLAGHRYYEQYF
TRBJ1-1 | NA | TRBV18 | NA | TGTGCCAGCTCACCCGGGGGGGGGCTTGGCACTGAAGCTTTCTTT | CASSPGGGLGTEAFF
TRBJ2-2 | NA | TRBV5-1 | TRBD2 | TGCGCCAGCTCCTACGGCAGCGGGAGCAACACCGGGGAGCTGTTTTTT | CASSYGSGSNTGELFF
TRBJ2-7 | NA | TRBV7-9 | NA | TGTTCCAGCAGCTTGGACAGAAGAGCCTACGAGCAGTACTTC | CSSSLDRRAYEQYF
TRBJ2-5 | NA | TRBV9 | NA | TGTGCCAGCAGCGCGGACAAGGAAAACCAAGAGACCCAGTACTTC | CASSADKENQETQYF
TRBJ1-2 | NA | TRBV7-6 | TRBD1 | TGTGCCAGCAGCTTATCGGACAGGAGTGGCTACACCTTC | CASSLSDRSGYTF
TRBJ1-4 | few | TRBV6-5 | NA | TGTGCCAGCAGCCGACAGTGGGCAACTAATGAAAAACTGTTTTTT | CASSRQWATNEKLFF
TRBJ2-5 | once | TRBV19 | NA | TGTGCCAGTAGTCTCCGTGTCCAAGAGACCCAGTACTTC | CASSLRVQETQYF
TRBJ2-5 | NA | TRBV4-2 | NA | TGTGCCAGCAGCCAAGGGGCCGGGGGTGACCTAGAGACCCAGTACTTC | CASSQGAGGDLETQYF
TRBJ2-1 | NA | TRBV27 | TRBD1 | TGTGCCAGCAAAGGGGGGACAGGGGGTTTCCCTTACAATGAGCAGTTCTTC | CASKGGTGGFPYNEQFF
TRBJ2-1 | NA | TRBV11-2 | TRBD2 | TGTGCCAGCAGCCCATATGGGCTAGCGGTACAGAATGAGCAGTTCTTC | CASSPYGLAVQNEQFF
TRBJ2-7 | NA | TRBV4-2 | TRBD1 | TGTGCCAGCAGCCAAAGAGATCGGAGGACAGGCCTCTACGAGCAGTACTTC | CASSQRDRRTGLYEQYF
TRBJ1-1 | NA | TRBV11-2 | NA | TGTGCCAGCAGCGGCGACAGTACAGGGAACGGGGCTGAAGCTTTCTTT | CASSGDSTGNGAEAFF
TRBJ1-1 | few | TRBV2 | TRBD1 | TGTGCCAGCATTCGGGACAGGATTGGGGACACTGAAGCTTTCTTT | CASIRDRIGDTEAFF
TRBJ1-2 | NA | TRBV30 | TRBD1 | TGTGCCTGGGCCAGGACAGGGGATGGCTACACCTTC | CAWARTGDGYTF
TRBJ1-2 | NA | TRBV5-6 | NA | TGTGCCAGCAGCTTGGTAGTCGGAGGGAACTATGGCTACACCTTC | CASSLVVGGNYGYTF
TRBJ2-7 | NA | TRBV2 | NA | TGTGCCAGCAGACAGTCCTCCTACGAGCAGTACTTC | CASRQSSYEQYF
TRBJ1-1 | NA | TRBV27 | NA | TGTGCCAGCAGTTTAGGGACACCGAACACTGAAGCTTTCTTT | CASSLGTPNTEAFF
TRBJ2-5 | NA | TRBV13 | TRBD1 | TGTGCCAGCAACCATAGGACAGGGCAAGAGACCCAGTACTTC | CASNHRTGQETQYF
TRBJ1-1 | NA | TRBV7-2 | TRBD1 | TGTGCCAGCAGCTTAGTACAGGGGTCGGCTGAAGCTTTCTTT | CASSLVQGSAEAFF
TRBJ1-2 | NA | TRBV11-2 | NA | TGTGCCAGCAGCGCCGGGACGGGAGTAGGGTATGGCTACACCTTC | CASSAGTGVGYGYTF
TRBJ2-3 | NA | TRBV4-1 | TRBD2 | TGCGCCAGCAGCGCCACAGGGACTAGCGGGAGGGCCCGAGCAGATACGCAGTATTTT | CASSATGTSGRARADTQYF
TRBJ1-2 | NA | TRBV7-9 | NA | TGTTCCAGCAGCTCCCCCTTTATTGGGGGCGAAGGCTACACCTTC | CSSSSPFIGGEGYTF
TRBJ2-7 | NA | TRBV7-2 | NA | TGTGCCAGCAGCCAAACCGCCTTAGCGTTCTCGTACTTC | CASSQTALAFSYF
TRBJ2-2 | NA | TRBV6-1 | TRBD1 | TGTGCCAGCAACACAGGGGGCAACACCGGGGAGCTGTTTTTT | CASNTGGNTGELFF
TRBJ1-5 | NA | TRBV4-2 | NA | TGTGCCAGCAGCCAAGATGTGCAGGGGCGCAATCAGCCCCAGCATTTT | CASSQDVQGRNQPQHF
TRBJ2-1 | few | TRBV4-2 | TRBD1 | TGTGCCAGCAGCCAACGACAGGGGGACAATGAGCAGTTCTTC | CASSQRQGDNEQFF
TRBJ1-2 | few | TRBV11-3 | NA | TGTGCCAGCACGAATGACAGAACAGAGAACTATGGCTACACCTTC | CASTNDRTENYGYTF
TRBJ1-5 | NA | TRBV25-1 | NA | TGTGCCAGCAGGGAGACAGGAGTCAATCAGCCCCAGCATTTT | CASRETGVNQPQHF
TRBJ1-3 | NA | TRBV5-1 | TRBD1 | TGCGCCAGCAGCTTGGACAGGGGGGACGGAAACACCATATATTTT | CASSLDRGDGNTIYF
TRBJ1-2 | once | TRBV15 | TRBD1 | TGTGCCACCAGCACGAGGAGGAGGACAGGGGATGGCTACACCTTC | CATSTRRRTGDGYTF
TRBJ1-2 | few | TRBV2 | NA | TGTGCCAGCAGTGAAAGGGCGGGTAGCGATGGCTACACCTTC | CASSERAGSDGYTF
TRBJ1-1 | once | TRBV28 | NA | TGTGCCAGCAAGCAAAATCCAGGATTGGCAGACCAAAATATGAACACTGAAGCTTTCTTT | CASKQNPGLADQNMNTEAFF
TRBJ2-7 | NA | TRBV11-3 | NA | TGTGCCAGCAGCTTAGTCTTAGGGGCTGCCCACGAGCAGTACTTC | CASSLVLGAAHEQYF
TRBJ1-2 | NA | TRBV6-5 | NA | TGTGCCAGCAGTTACAAGGCCAACTCTTTTATGGGCGGCTACACCTTC | CASSYKANSFMGGYTF
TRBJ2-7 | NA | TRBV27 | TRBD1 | TGTGCCAGCAGCCCTCCGTTGGGACAGGGTCTCTACGAGCAGTACTTC | CASSPPLGQGLYEQYF
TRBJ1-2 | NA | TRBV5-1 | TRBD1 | TGCGCCAGCAGCTTCGGGGACAGGGATTCTAACTATGGCTACACCTTC | CASSFGDRDSNYGYTF
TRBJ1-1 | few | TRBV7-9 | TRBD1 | TGTGCCAGCAGGTCCAGGCAGGGGGGTTGGACTGAAGCTTTCTTT | CASRSRQGGWTEAFF
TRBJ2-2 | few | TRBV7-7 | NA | TGTGCCAGCAGCTTAGAGACTTACAGGGGGGGAAACACCGGGGAGCTGTTTTTT | CASSLETYRGGNTGELFF
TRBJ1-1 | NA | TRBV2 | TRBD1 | TGTGCCAGCAGTGAAGAATGGACAGGTGAAGCTTTCTTT | CASSEEWTGEAFF
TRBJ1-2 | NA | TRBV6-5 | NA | TGTGCCAGCAGTTACTGGGGACAAGACTATGGCTACACCTTC | CASSYWGQDYGYTF